Listed below are T cell receptor beta chains from one sample, sequenced in a study of identical twins. Each CDR3 protein gets one entry after TCRdb re-called the 5' RACE reads with MiXCR. The sample includes some 1,600,000 distinct CDR3 sequences, less than 40% of them seen just once. Sequenced: cord blood. The receptors stem from a newborn girl in good health. The CDR3 runs from the conserved cysteine through the conserved F or W. D genes are given only for firm matches. Part of the rows lack a size; the others show once, few, many or a class for expanded clones.

clone size	V gene	D gene	J gene	CDR3 protein	CDR3 DNA
few	TRBV13	TRBD1	TRBJ2-7	CASSLGTGTGSYEQYF	TGTGCCAGCAGCTTAGGGACCGGGACAGGGAGCTACGAGCAGTACTTC
few	TRBV20-1	-	TRBJ2-3	CSARAGATSTDTQYF	TGCAGTGCTAGAGCGGGGGCAACTAGCACAGATACGCAGTATTTT
-	TRBV14	TRBD2	TRBJ2-3	CASSQDSRTSGLFTDTQYF	TGTGCCAGCAGCCAAGATAGCCGGACTAGCGGGCTCTTTACAGATACGCAGTATTTT
few	TRBV4-2	-	TRBJ2-5	CASSQLGPAGETQYF	TGTGCCAGCAGCCAACTAGGACCGGCGGGGGAGACCCAGTACTTC
-	TRBV25-1	TRBD1	TRBJ1-4	CASSATSGTGARKLFF	TGTGCCAGCAGTGCGACTTCCGGGACAGGGGCCCGTAAACTGTTTTTT
few	TRBV6-1	-	TRBJ2-1	CASRRFVGYNEQFF	TGTGCCAGCAGGAGGTTCGTGGGTTACAATGAGCAGTTCTTC
many	TRBV4-2	-	TRBJ2-5	CASSQDPRQSQETQYF	TGTGCCAGCAGCCAAGATCCAAGACAGTCCCAAGAGACCCAGTACTTC
-	TRBV6-2/TRBV6-3	TRBD2	TRBJ2-1	CASSPQALRGNEQFF	TGTGCCAGCAGTCCTCAAGCCCTGCGGGGGAATGAGCAGTTCTTC
few	TRBV2	TRBD2	TRBJ2-7	CASSDTSGGLYEQYF	TGTGCCAGCAGTGACACTAGCGGGGGCCTATACGAGCAGTACTTC
few	TRBV25-1	-	TRBJ2-2	CASSDARGRTGELFF	TGTGCCAGCAGTGATGCCCGGGGGCGAACCGGGGAGCTGTTTTTT
few	TRBV9	TRBD1	TRBJ2-7	CASSVGGTVSYEQYF	TGTGCCAGCAGCGTAGGTGGGACAGTAAGCTACGAGCAGTACTTC
few	TRBV5-1	-	TRBJ1-1	CASSPIRGRNTEAFF	TGCGCCAGCAGCCCCATCAGGGGCCGGAACACTGAAGCTTTCTTT
few	TRBV9	-	TRBJ2-1	CASSVGQRPGEQFF	TGTGCCAGCAGCGTAGGTCAGCGGCCAGGTGAGCAGTTCTTC
few	TRBV18	TRBD1	TRBJ2-3	CASSPLRSGQGTDTQYF	TGTGCCAGCTCACCCCTCCGGTCGGGACAGGGCACAGATACGCAGTATTTT
few	TRBV6-1	TRBD2	TRBJ2-2	CASSPLALGTGELFF	TGTGCCAGCAGTCCACTAGCGCTAGGGACCGGGGAGCTGTTTTTT
-	TRBV2	TRBD2	TRBJ2-7	CAKTGLGGYEQYF	TGTGCCAAGACGGGACTAGGGGGCTACGAGCAGTACTTC
-	TRBV4-1	-	TRBJ2-1	CASSQARRGRALVPNNEQFF	TGCGCCAGCAGCCAAGCTAGGCGGGGCAGGGCTCTAGTCCCCAACAATGAGCAGTTCTTC
few	TRBV20-1	TRBD2	TRBJ2-5	CSARVRGGLANQETQYF	TGCAGTGCTAGAGTCAGAGGAGGACTAGCGAACCAAGAGACCCAGTACTTC
many	TRBV5-1	-	TRBJ2-3	CASSLLGVTDTQYF	TGCGCCAGCAGCCTACTAGGGGTCACAGATACGCAGTATTTT
few	TRBV9	-	TRBJ1-4	CASSVQASINEKLFF	TGTGCCAGCAGCGTACAGGCGTCAATTAATGAAAAACTGTTTTTT
few	TRBV20-1	-	TRBJ2-1	CSARDGSRAHEQFF	TGCAGTGCTAGAGATGGGTCAAGAGCACACGAGCAGTTCTTC
-	TRBV11-2	TRBD2	TRBJ2-7	CASSLVSGTINEQYF	TGTGCCAGCAGCTTAGTCTCCGGGACTATCAATGAGCAGTACTTC
-	TRBV29-1	-	TRBJ1-4	CSAGSGELFF	TGCAGCGCCGGGAGTGGGGAACTGTTTTTT
-	TRBV5-1	-	TRBJ2-5	CASSPPLGALETQYF	TGCGCCAGCAGCCCTCCGCTGGGTGCGCTTGAGACCCAGTACTTC
many	TRBV3-1	-	TRBJ2-5	CASSQDPQETQYF	TGTGCCAGCAGCCAAGATCCCCAAGAGACCCAGTACTTC
-	TRBV27	TRBD1	TRBJ2-7	CASSDPGTGFYEQYF	TGTGCCAGCAGTGACCCCGGGACAGGGTTCTACGAGCAGTACTTC
-	TRBV4-1	TRBD2	TRBJ2-7	CASSHGTSASYEQYF	TGCGCCAGCAGCCATGGTACTAGCGCGTCCTACGAGCAGTACTTC
few	TRBV6-6	TRBD1	TRBJ2-3	CASSYGTGSLTDTQYF	TGTGCCAGCAGTTACGGGACAGGATCCCTCACAGATACGCAGTATTTT
-	TRBV6-5	-	TRBJ2-1	CASSYSGVVETQFF	TGTGCCAGCAGTTACTCGGGGGTAGTGGAGACCCAGTTCTTC
-	TRBV2	TRBD1	TRBJ2-1	CASSEWDRRYEQFF	TGTGCCAGCAGTGAATGGGACAGACGTTACGAGCAGTTCTTC
few	TRBV6-5	-	TRBJ1-5	CASTVTGRYSNQPQHF	TGTGCCAGCACGGTTACTGGGAGATATAGCAATCAGCCCCAGCATTTT
many	TRBV20-1	-	TRBJ1-2	CSAQTNYGYTF	TGCAGTGCCCAAACCAACTATGGCTACACCTTC
-	TRBV12-3/TRBV12-4	-	TRBJ1-6	CASSFLGGKALHF	TGTGCCAGCAGTTTTCTTGGGGGTAAGGCCCTCCACTTT
-	TRBV12-3/TRBV12-4	-	TRBJ2-3	CASRPTSHPYTDTQYF	TGTGCCAGCAGGCCTACTAGCCACCCCTACACAGATACGCAGTATTTT
-	TRBV7-9	-	TRBJ1-1	CASRPSNRVGTEAFF	TGTGCCAGCAGGCCTTCCAACAGGGTCGGGACTGAAGCTTTCTTT
few	TRBV5-1	-	TRBJ1-2	CASSFRAGGDYGYTF	TGCGCCAGCAGCTTTCGGGCAGGTGGGGACTATGGCTACACCTTC
-	TRBV20-1	-	TRBJ2-7	CSASATRVYEQYF	TGCAGTGCCAGCGCGACTAGAGTCTACGAGCAGTACTTC
-	TRBV12-3/TRBV12-4	TRBD1	TRBJ1-1	CASSLTGTGRVEAFF	TGTGCCAGCAGTTTAACGGGGACAGGGAGAGTAGAAGCTTTCTTT
-	TRBV6-5	-	TRBJ1-2	CASSYFGGSNYGYTF	TGTGCCAGCAGTTACTTCGGCGGTTCTAACTATGGCTACACCTTC
-	TRBV7-8	TRBD2	TRBJ2-1	CASSLYGASGGNEQFF	TGTGCCAGCAGCTTATATGGGGCTAGCGGGGGCAATGAGCAGTTCTTC
-	TRBV6-5	-	TRBJ2-7	CASSYSAAVRSYEQYF	TGTGCCAGCAGTTACTCCGCCGCGGTAAGGTCCTACGAGCAGTACTTC
-	TRBV2	-	TRBJ2-5	CASKWGPHDNEQYF	TGTGCCAGCAAATGGGGGCCGCACGACAATGAGCAGTACTTC
-	TRBV10-1	-	TRBJ2-2	CASSDRAPTGELFF	TGCGCCAGCAGTGACCGGGCGCCCACCGGGGAGCTGTTTTTT
-	TRBV20-1	TRBD1	TRBJ2-7	CSARVLGQGTPGSYNEQYF	TGCAGTGCTAGAGTCCTAGGACAGGGGACGCCAGGTTCCTACAATGAGCAGTACTTC
-	TRBV3-1	TRBD2	TRBJ2-5	CASSQELAMQETQYF	TGTGCCAGCAGCCAAGAACTAGCGATGCAAGAGACCCAGTACTTC
-	TRBV6-1	TRBD1	TRBJ1-2	CASSPQQGPMAYGYTF	TGTGCCAGCAGTCCCCAACAGGGGCCCATGGCCTATGGCTACACCTTC
few	TRBV4-1	TRBD2	TRBJ2-5	CASSQIGLSGGTETQYF	TGCGCCAGCAGCCAGATCGGCCTTAGCGGGGGGACGGAGACCCAGTACTTC
-	TRBV13	TRBD1	TRBJ2-7	CASSRDSLSCEQYF	TGTGCCAGCAGCCGGGACAGTCTCTCCTGCGAGCAGTACTTC
-	TRBV20-1	TRBD1	TRBJ1-5	CSASRGTGLNQPQHF	TGCAGTGCCTCTAGGGGGACAGGGCTCAATCAGCCCCAGCATTTT
-	TRBV28	-	TRBJ2-1	CASSGGTAAFQETQFF	TGTGCCAGCAGTGGAGGGACGGCGGCTTTCCAAGAGACCCAGTTCTTC
-	TRBV18	TRBD1	TRBJ1-5	CASSPLGQGSNQPQHF	TGTGCCAGCTCACCCCTGGGACAGGGAAGCAATCAGCCCCAGCATTTT
-	TRBV7-9	-	TRBJ2-5	CASSFGYAYSQRQETQYF	TGTGCCAGCAGCTTTGGTTACGCTTACAGCCAGCGCCAAGAGACCCAGTACTTC
-	TRBV5-5	-	TRBJ2-3	CASSLQGQADTKYF	TGTGCCAGCAGCTTACAGGGTCAAGCAGATACGAAGTATTTT
-	TRBV30	TRBD1	TRBJ1-5	CAFWTGDSNQPQHF	TGTGCCTTCTGGACAGGGGATAGCAATCAGCCCCAGCATTTT
-	TRBV4-2	TRBD2	TRBJ2-2	CASSPTGGTGELFF	TGTGCCAGCAGTCCCACCGGGGGGACCGGGGAGCTGTTTTTT
few	TRBV29-1	TRBD1	TRBJ2-1	CSVERSPGTGRAEQFF	TGCAGCGTTGAACGATCCCCCGGGACAGGGAGGGCTGAGCAGTTCTTC
-	TRBV28	TRBD2	TRBJ2-5	CASSLGGSGGYNEQYF	TGTGCCAGCAGTTTAGGGGGTAGCGGGGGATACAATGAGCAGTACTTC